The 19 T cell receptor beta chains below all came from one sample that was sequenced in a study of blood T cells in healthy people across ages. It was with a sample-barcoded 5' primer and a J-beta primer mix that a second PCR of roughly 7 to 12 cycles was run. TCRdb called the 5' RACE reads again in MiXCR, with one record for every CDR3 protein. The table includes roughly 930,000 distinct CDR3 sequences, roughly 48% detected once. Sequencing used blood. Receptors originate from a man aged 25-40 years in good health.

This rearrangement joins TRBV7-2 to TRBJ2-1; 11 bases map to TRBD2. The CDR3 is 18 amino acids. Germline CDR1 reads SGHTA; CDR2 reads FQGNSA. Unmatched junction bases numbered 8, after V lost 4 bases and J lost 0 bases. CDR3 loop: CASSSQLAGASSYNEQFF. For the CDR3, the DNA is TGTGCCAGCAGCTCCCAACTAGCGGGGGCAAGCTCCTACAATGAGCAGTTCTTC. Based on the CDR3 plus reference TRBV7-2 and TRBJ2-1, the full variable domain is GAGVSQSPSNKVTEKGKDVELRCDPISGHTALYWYRQSLGQGLEFLIYFQGNSAPDKSGLPSDRFSAERTGGSVSTLTIQRTQQEDSAVYLCASSSQLAGASSYNEQFFGPGTRLTVL.

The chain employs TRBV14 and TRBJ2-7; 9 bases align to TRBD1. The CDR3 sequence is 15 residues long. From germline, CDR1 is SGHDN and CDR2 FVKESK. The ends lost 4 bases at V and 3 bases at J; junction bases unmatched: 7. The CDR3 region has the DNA TGTGCCAGCAGCCCATCACCGACAGGGGGCTACGAGCAGTACTTC. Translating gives CASSPSPTGGYEQYF.

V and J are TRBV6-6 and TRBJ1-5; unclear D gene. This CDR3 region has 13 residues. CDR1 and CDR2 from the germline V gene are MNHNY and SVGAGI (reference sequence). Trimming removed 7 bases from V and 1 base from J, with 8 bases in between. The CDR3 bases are TGTGCCAGCACCCCGGGAAGCAATCAGCCCCAGCATTTT. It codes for CASTPGSNQPQHF.

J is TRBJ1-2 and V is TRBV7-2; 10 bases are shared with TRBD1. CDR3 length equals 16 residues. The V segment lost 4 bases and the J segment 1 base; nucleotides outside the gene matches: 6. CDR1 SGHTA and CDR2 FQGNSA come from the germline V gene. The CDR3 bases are TGTGCCAGCAGCTCAATGACAGGGGGCCTTAACTATGGCTACACCTTC. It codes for CASSSMTGGLNYGYTF.

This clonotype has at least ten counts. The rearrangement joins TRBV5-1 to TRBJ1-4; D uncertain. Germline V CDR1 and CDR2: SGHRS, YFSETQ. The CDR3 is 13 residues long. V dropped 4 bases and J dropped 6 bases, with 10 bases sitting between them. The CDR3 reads CASSAGRYEKLFF. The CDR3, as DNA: TGCGCCAGCAGCGCCGGGAGGTATGAAAAACTGTTTTTT.

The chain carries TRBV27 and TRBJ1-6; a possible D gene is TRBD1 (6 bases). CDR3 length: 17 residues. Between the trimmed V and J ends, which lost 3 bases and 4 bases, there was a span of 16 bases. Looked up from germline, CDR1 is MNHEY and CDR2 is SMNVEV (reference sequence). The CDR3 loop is CASSLGQDTDYNSPLHF. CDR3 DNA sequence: TGTGCCAGCAGTTTGGGACAAGATACAGATTATAATTCACCCCTCCACTTT.

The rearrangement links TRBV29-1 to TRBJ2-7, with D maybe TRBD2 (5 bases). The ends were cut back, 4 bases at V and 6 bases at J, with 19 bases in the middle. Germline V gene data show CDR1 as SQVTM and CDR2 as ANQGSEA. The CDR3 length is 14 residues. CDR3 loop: CSVGTDGDSFEQYF. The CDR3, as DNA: TGCAGCGTTGGCACGGACGGGGATAGCTTCGAGCAGTACTTC.

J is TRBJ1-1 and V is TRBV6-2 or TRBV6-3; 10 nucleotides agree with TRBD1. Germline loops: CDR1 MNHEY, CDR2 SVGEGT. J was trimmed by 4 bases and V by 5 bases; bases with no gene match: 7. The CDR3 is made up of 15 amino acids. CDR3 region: CASSRWTGGSTEAFF. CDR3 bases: TGTGCCAGCAGTAGATGGACAGGGGGTAGCACTGAAGCTTTCTTT.

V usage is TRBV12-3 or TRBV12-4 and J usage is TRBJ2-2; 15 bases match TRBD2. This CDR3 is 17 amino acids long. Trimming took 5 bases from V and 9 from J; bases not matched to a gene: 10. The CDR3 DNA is TGTGCCAGCAGTCCAGGGACTAGCGGGGGGTTGTACTGGGAGCTGTTTTTT. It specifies CASSPGTSGGLYWELFF.

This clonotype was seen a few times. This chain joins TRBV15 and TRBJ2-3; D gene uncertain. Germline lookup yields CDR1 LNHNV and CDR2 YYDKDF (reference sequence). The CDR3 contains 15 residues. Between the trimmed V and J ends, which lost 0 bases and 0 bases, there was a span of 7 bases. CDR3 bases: TGTGCCACCAGCAGAGATCTGGGGAGCACAGATACGCAGTATTTT. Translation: CATSRDLGSTDTQYF.

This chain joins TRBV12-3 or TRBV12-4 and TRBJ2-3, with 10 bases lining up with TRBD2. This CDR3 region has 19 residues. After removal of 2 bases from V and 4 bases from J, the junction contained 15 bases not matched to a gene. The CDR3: CASSLLVAGGPRGPDTQYF. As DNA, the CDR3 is TGTGCCAGCAGTTTATTGGTAGCGGGGGGTCCCCGAGGCCCAGATACGCAGTATTTT.

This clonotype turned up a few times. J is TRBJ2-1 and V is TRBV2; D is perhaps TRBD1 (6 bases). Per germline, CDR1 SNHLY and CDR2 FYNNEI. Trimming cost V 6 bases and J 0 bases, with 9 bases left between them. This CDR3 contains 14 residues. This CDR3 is CASSGTSSYNEQFF. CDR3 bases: TGTGCCAGCAGCGGGACATCCTCCTACAATGAGCAGTTCTTC. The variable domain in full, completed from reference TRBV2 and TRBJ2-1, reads EPEVTQTPSHQVTQMGQEVILRCVPISNHLYFYWYRQILGQKVEFLVSFYNNEISEKSEIFDDQFSVERPDGSNFTLKIRSTKLEDSAMYFCASSGTSSYNEQFFGPGTRLTVL.

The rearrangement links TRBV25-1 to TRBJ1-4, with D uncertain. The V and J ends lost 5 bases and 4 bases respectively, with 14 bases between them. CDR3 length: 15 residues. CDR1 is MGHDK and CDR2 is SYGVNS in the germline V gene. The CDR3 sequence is CASSQLVQFNEKLFF. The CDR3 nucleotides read TGTGCCAGCAGTCAGTTAGTACAGTTTAATGAAAAACTGTTTTTT.

This CDR3 reads CASSRAPAGEKYEQYF. In DNA form, the CDR3 reads TGTGCCAGCAGCAGGGCCCCGGCAGGAGAGAAATACGAGCAGTACTTC. The chain employs TRBV13 and TRBJ2-7; no reliable D call. Germline assignment: CDR1 PRHDT and CDR2 FYEKMQ (reference sequence). The ends were cut back, 5 bases at V and 4 bases at J, with 21 bases in the middle. This CDR3 comprises 16 residues. Together with reference TRBV13 and TRBJ2-7, the CDR3 gives the full variable domain: AAGVIQSPRHLIKEKRETATLKCYPIPRHDTVYWYQQGPGQDPQFLISFYEKMQSDKGSIPDRFSAQQFSDYHSELNMSSLELGDSALYFCASSRAPAGEKYEQYFGPGTRLTVT.

CDR3 protein: CASSLFGTAAHEQYF. DNA for the CDR3: TGTGCCAGCAGCTTATTCGGGACAGCCGCCCACGAGCAGTACTTC. V and J are TRBV7-8 and TRBJ2-7; 7 bases are a match to TRBD1. CDR3 length: 15 residues. Germline loops: CDR1 SGHVS, CDR2 FQNEAQ. V gave up 2 bases and J gave up 5 bases; unmatched junction bases: 9.

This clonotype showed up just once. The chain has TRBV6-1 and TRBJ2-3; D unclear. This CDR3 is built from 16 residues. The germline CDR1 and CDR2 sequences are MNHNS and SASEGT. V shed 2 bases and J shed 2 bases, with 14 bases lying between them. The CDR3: CASSEPGPGYTDTQYF. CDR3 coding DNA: TGTGCCAGCAGTGAACCGGGCCCCGGATACACAGATACGCAGTATTTT.

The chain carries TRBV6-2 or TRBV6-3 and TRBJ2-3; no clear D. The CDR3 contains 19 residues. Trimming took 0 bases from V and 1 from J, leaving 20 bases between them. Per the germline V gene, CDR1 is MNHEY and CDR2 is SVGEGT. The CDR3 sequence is CASSYSPFLLRLGTDTQYF. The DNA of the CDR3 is TGTGCCAGCAGTTACTCGCCTTTCCTATTGCGGCTTGGCACAGATACGCAGTATTTT.

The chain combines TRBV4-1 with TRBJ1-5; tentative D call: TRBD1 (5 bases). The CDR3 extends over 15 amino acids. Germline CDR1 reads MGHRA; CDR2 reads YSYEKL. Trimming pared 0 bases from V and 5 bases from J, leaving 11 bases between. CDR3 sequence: CASSQDLRADQPQHF. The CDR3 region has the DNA TGCGCCAGCAGCCAAGATCTCAGGGCCGATCAGCCCCAGCATTTT.

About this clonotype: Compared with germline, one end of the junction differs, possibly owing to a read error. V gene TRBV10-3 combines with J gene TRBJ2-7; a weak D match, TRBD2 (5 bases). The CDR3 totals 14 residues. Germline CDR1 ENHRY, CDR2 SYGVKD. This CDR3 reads CAINEGESSYEQYF. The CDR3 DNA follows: TGTGCCATCAATGAGGGTGAGAGCTCCTACGAGCAGTACTTC.